Here is one T cell receptor (beta chain) with its context. These data originate in a study of blood T cell repertoires in COVID-19. Participant reports of clinical history set cohort assignment. In the authors' methods: Estimation of nucleated cell counts relied on the amplification of reference gene primers. The repertoire was sequenced with immunoSEQ multiplex PCR; TCRdb's copy has only in-frame clones and lacks some. V and J calls and clone size are copied from that table; D and trimming were computed from the DNA. Counted here are 250,000 or so clones, approximately 88% occurring once; the ten biggest clones make up 2% to 2.5%. The sequencing input was PBMCs or T cells enriched from blood (not recorded which). The receptor was derived from a woman aged 35 to 49 with acute COVID-19.

The CDR3, as DNA: TGTGCCAGCAGACCACGGGACTTCTCCTACAATGAGCAGTTCTTC. Protein: CASRPRDFSYNEQFF. The chain is built from TRBV11-3 and TRBJ2-1, with TRBD2 as a possible D gene (6 bases). CDR3 length: 15 amino acids. Trimming took off 6 bases at V and 0 bases at J, with 12 bases between the two ends. CDR1 is SGHNT, CDR2 YENEEA, per germline. The variable domain in full, with the rest retrieved from reference TRBV11-3 and TRBJ2-1, is EAGVVQSPRYKIIEKKQPVAFWCNPISGHNTLYWYLQNLGQGPELLIRYENEEAVDDSQLPKDRFSAERLKGVDSTLKIQPAELGDSAVYLCASRPRDFSYNEQFFGPGTRLTVL.